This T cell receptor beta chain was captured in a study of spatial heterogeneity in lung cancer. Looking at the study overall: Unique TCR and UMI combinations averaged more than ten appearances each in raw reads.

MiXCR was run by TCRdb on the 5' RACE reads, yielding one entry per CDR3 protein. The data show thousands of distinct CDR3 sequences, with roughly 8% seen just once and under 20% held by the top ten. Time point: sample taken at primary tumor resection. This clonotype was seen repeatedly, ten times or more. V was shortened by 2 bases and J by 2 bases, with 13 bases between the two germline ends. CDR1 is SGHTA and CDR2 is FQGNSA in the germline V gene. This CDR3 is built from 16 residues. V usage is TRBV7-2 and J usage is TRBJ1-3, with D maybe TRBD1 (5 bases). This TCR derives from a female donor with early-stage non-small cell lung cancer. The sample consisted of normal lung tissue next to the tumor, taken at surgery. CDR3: CASSLLVGGTGNTIYF. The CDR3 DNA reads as TGTGCCAGCAGCTTATTGGTGGGGGGGACTGGAAACACCATATATTTT.